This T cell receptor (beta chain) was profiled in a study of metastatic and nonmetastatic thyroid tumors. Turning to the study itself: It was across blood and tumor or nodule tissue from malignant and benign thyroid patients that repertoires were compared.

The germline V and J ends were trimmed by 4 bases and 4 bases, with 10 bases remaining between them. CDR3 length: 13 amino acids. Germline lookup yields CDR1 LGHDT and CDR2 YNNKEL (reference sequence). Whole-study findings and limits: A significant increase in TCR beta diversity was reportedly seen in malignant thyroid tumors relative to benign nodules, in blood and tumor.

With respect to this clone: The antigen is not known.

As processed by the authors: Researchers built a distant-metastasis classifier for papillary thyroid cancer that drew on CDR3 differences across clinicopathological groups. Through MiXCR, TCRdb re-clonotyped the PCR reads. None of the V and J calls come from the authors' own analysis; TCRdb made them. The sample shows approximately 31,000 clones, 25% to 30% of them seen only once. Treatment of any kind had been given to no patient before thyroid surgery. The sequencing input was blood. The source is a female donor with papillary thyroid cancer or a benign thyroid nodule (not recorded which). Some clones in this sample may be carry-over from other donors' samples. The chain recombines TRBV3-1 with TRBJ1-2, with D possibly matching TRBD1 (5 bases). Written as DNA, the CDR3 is TGTGCCAGCAGCCTCCAGGGAGCCTATGGCTACACCTTC. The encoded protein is CASSLQGAYGYTF.